The clone carrying this TCR beta chain was seen more than once but under ten times. Antigen: not known. Germline V gene data show CDR1 as DFQATT and CDR2 as SNEGSKA (reference sequence). V lost 7 bases, J lost 5 bases, and 6 bases stayed unmatched. CDR3 length: 13 amino acids. This entry comes from a study of T-cell memory formation after mild COVID-19. Overall study findings and caveats: Certain responding clones were present in pre-infection memory, suggesting participation of cross-reactive memory. Contracting CD8+ clones were enriched in EMRA, CD4+ mainly in CM and EM.

In TCRdb, the 5' RACE reads were re-called with MiXCR into one record per CDR3 protein. The table lists 450,000 to 700,000 distinct CDR3 sequences, about 20% of them singletons, with approximately 12% in the top ten. The sample consisted of PBMCs or a T cell subset sorted from them (not recorded which). The TCR originated in an adult woman who had mild COVID-19 (a few samples of this study predate the infection). Cell type and time point are not known. The chain carries TRBV20-1 and TRBJ2-5; 11 bases align to TRBD2. In DNA, the CDR3 is TGCAGTGTAGCGGGGGGGCCTATGGAGACCCAGTACTTC. This codes for CSVAGGPMETQYF.